This T cell receptor (beta chain) came from a study of T cell responses to AZD1222 COVID-19 vaccine (dated by TCRdb to the early 2020s). Looking at the study overall: AZD1222 recipients with second doses at about 4 weeks or about 12 weeks were pooled, because spike-specific TCR depth and breadth did not differ between schedules. TCR sequencing covered fewer than 250 trial participants: some 210 given two doses of AZD1222 and 26 given two doses of MenACWY control vaccine. Enrollment into the trials was organized by age into subgroups of 18-55, 56-69 and 70-plus years, and those subgroups contained about 150, 27 and 61 TCR-sequenced participants, respectively.

Read against the paper, the sample's time point label means: baseline before first vaccination. The vaccinee samples were drawn from two UK trials, COV001 and COV002, one of which was a single-blind randomized controlled phase 2/3 trial testing AZD1222 (ChAdOx1 nCoV-19) in healthy adults. For TCRbeta chain sequencing, PBMC samples were collected from trial participants at day 0 and at day 28 after the second dose. The CDR3 regions of human TCRbeta chains were subjected to immunosequencing. As for how the authors treated the data: Repertoire TCRs were matched against a reference library of SARS-CoV-2-specific TCRs generated with the MIRA antigen-specificity platform. Breadth was defined as the fraction of unique TCRs that were SARS-CoV-2-associated. Depth was defined as the fraction of total T cells that were SARS-CoV-2-associated. Using the MIRA data, each spike-specific TCR was assigned both to the spike region to which the TCR was reactive and to a CD4 or CD8 class. Log10-transformed breadth and depth values were compared by one-way ANOVA with Sidak's multiple comparisons tests. Not all clones reach the TCRdb copy of this immuneACCESS table, which keeps in-frame sequences only. Checked studies attribute under half of the gap to unresolved V genes and leave the rest unexplained. The V and J calls and clone size were taken over from that table, and D and trimming were inferred from the DNA. This sample lists about 85,000 clones; 85% to 90% were detected once. The ten largest clonotypes hold about 7% of the sample.

What the work shows at the level of the full study, not this receptor alone: Conclusions about previously exposed vaccinees are limited because only a handful of AZD1222 recipients were SARS-CoV-2 seropositive at baseline. Reportedly, almost half of the unique spike-specific TCRs recognized epitopes lying outside the regions that are mutated in the B.1.351 and B.1.1.7 variants. Participants were mostly white British and included more females than males, and it was suggested by the authors that clonal diversity may have been underestimated. Vaccine-associated CD4 TCRs spanned the whole spike protein, with dominant responses in regions 160-218 and 743-854. In the small 56-69-year group, the increase in depth fell short of significance, most likely because of low power. A significant rise in spike-specific TCR breadth and depth was observed after two AZD1222 doses relative to day 0 and relative to MenACWY recipients. Because no day 14 peak-response samples were available, the repertoires could be characterized only after the peak T cell response.

The germline V gene yields SGHVS for CDR1 and FQNEAQ for CDR2. Trimming takes 5 bases off V and 3 bases off J; junction bases not matched to a gene: 11. The CDR3 contains 16 residues, cysteine and phenylalanine counted. Here the CDR3 DNA is all that survives: 48 bases in frame from base 1. As regards this clone: The antigen it binds to is not known. No base quality information exists; no much larger clone differs at one position.

Source: peripheral blood, taken on day 0 of AZD1222 vaccination. Rearrangement joined TRBV7-8 to TRBJ2-7; 9 bases in between match TRBD1. The receptor was derived from an adult in good health. The nucleotides are TGTGCCAGCAGCAGTCGTTACGGGACAGGGATCTACGAGCAGTACTTC. It codes for CASSSRYGTGIYEQYF.